Below are 8 T cell receptor beta chains sequenced from a single sample in a study of blood T cell repertoires in COVID-19. The data were produced by immunoSEQ multiplex PCR, yet TCRdb's version contains in-frame clones alone and is incomplete. The sample records approximately 68,000 clones, 65% to 90% being singletons. The sequenced material came from peripheral blood. The receptors were sampled from a man in his 70s with active or convalescent COVID-19.

This clone was observed a few times. This chain joins TRBV29-1 and TRBJ2-7; weak D call: TRBD2 (6 bases). This CDR3 spans 13 amino acids. V gave up 3 bases and J gave up 7 bases, with 16 bases separating them. Germline V gives CDR1 SQVTM, CDR2 ANQGSEA. The CDR3 is CSVEAAPGEEQYF. CDR3 coding DNA: TGCAGCGTTGAGGCAGCTCCGGGGGAGGAGCAGTACTTC.

The chain joins TRBV3-1 (or the pseudogene TRBV3-2) to TRBJ2-7, with D possibly TRBD1 on 5 matching bases. Germline V lookup: CDR1 LGHDT, CDR2 YNNKEL (reference sequence). The CDR3 is 14 residues long. The V end lost 9 bases, the J end lost 5 bases, and 20 bases lay between the germline ends. CDR3: CASQPSYRIDEQYF. CDR3 sequence (DNA): TGTGCCAGTCAGCCTTCATACAGGATCGACGAGCAGTACTTC.

The V gene is TRBV15, the J gene TRBJ1-2; D is perhaps TRBD1 (5 bases). Trimming removed 1 base at V and 8 bases at J, with 11 bases between. From germline, CDR1 is LNHNV and CDR2 YYDKDF (reference sequence). CDR3 size: 13 residues. The CDR3 here is CATSRAPGEGYTF. DNA for the CDR3: TGTGCCACCAGCAGAGCCCCGGGGGAGGGCTACACCTTC.

This chain links TRBV7-2 with TRBJ1-2; the D gene is possibly TRBD1 (6 bases). Looked up from germline, CDR1 is SGHTA and CDR2 is FQGNSA. The V and J ends lost 5 bases and 0 bases respectively, with 13 bases between them. This CDR3 has 15 residues. CDR3 loop: CASSVTGLANYGYTF. CDR3 bases: TGTGCCAGCAGCGTGACAGGACTAGCTAACTATGGCTACACCTTC.

V is TRBV6-5 and J is TRBJ1-2, with 8 bases fitting TRBD1. The junction had 5 bases not matched to a gene; V was cut back by 1 base and J by 4 bases. CDR1 and CDR2 (germline): MNHEY, SVGAGI. The CDR3 is 15 residues long. The CDR3 DNA sequence: TGTGCCAGCAGTTACTTGGGGCAGGGGGCCTATGGCTACACCTTC. It translates to CASSYLGQGAYGYTF.

V gene TRBV30 combines with J gene TRBJ2-1; 9 nucleotides agree with TRBD1. The V and J ends lost 7 bases and 7 bases, in that order; junction bases with no gene match: 8. Germline values: CDR1 GTSNPN, CDR2 SVGIG (reference sequence). The CDR3 runs to 13 residues. The CDR3 bases are TGTGCCTCCCGGGACAGGGTTACAAATGAGCAGTTCTTC. It specifies CASRDRVTNEQFF.

The chain carries TRBV7-2 and TRBJ2-1; no firm D call. Trimming removed 1 base from V and 9 bases from J, with 7 bases in between. Germline-derived CDR1 and CDR2 are SGHTA and FQGNSA. The CDR3 has 12 amino acids. CDR3 nucleotide sequence: TGTGCCAGCAGCTTAGTTCGGGTTGAGCAGTTCTTC. It encodes CASSLVRVEQFF.

J is TRBJ2-1 and V is TRBV28, with a weak D call TRBD2 (6 bases). The germline gives CDR1 MDHEN, CDR2 SYDVKM. CDR3 length: 17 amino acids. The ends were cut back, 3 bases at V and 5 bases at J, with 20 bases in the middle. The CDR3 DNA reads as TGTGCCAGCAGTTTGACTAGTCTTGGGGCCAACCACAATGAGCAGTTCTTC. It specifies CASSLTSLGANHNEQFF.